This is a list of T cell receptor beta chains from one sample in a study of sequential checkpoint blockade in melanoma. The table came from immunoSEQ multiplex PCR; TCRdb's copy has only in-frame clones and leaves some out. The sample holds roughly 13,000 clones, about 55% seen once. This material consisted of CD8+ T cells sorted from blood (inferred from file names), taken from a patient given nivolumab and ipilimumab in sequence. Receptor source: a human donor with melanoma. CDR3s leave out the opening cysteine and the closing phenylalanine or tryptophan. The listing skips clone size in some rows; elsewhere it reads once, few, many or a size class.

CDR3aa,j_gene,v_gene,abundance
ASSETGTENTGELF,TRBJ2-2,TRBV7-9,NA
ASSKTLGSSYEQY,TRBJ2-7,TRBV6-5,NA
ASSQEGGRSNQPQH,TRBJ1-5,TRBV4-1,NA
AWSDGTSGAETQY,TRBJ2-5,TRBV30,NA
ASSLGVGVSYNEQF,TRBJ2-1,TRBV5-6,NA
ASSKTGWSNQPQH,TRBJ1-5,TRBV6-1,NA
ASSSILRARGGTDTQY,TRBJ2-3,TRBV27,NA
ASSIDPTDRAMNTEAF,TRBJ1-1,TRBV19,NA
ASGLAGGLDTQY,TRBJ2-3,TRBV6-5,NA
ASSSQLDEQF,TRBJ2-1,TRBV28,NA
ASTGLAGVGADTQY,TRBJ2-3,TRBV7-8,NA
ASSRDTGSEQY,TRBJ2-7,TRBV4-2,NA
ASKGEDRGHERY,TRBJ2-5,TRBV6-4,once
ASSLDGVGGVYGYT,TRBJ1-2,TRBV11-2,once
AWSRGRAVSYNEQF,TRBJ2-1,TRBV30,once
ASSYSTQGGTEAF,TRBJ1-1,TRBV6-5,NA
ASSNPRSGQGAGEQY,TRBJ2-7,TRBV19,NA
ASSYSGGEQETQY,TRBJ2-5,TRBV6-5,NA
SVSGSYEQY,TRBJ2-7,TRBV29-1,NA
ASNFPGQGTDTQY,TRBJ2-3,TRBV6-5,NA
ASSYPFGELF,TRBJ2-2,TRBV6-5,NA
ASSELQETNTGELF,TRBJ2-2,TRBV5-4,NA
ASSYPTGALS,TRBJ2-7,TRBV6-6,NA
ASSLPPGLAGVSTPNTQY,TRBJ2-3,TRBV5-1,few
ASTAIGGNYEQY,TRBJ2-7,TRBV28,NA
ASGTEDGAFEAF,TRBJ1-1,TRBV6-5,NA
ASSGLAPNNEQF,TRBJ2-1,TRBV19,NA
ASGTGSREKLF,TRBJ1-4,TRBV6-1,once
ASRKDSYNQPQH,TRBJ1-5,TRBV6-1,few
ASALDPGNPYEQY,TRBJ2-7,TRBV5-3,NA
ASSLLLAGPYEQY,TRBJ2-7,TRBV27,few
ASSLGGQINQPQH,TRBJ1-5,TRBV5-1,NA
AIRSGGNYGYT,TRBJ1-2,TRBV10-3,NA
ASSPRLAGGPNTGELF,TRBJ2-2,TRBV7-3,NA
ASSLAIHTDTQY,TRBJ2-3,TRBV6-5,NA
AWRVTTGATYNEQF,TRBJ2-1,TRBV30,NA
SPKFIDGYT,TRBJ1-2,TRBV29-1,NA
ASSRLAGEGETQY,TRBJ2-5,TRBV6-1,NA
ASSSTSGNYEQY,TRBJ2-7,TRBV5-4,NA
AISESMGTGDYGYT,TRBJ1-2,TRBV10-3,NA
SAVTGSSYEQY,TRBJ2-7,TRBV29-1,few
ASSFSGGTDTQY,TRBJ2-3,TRBV5-4,NA
SVIFLRGLMGETQY,TRBJ2-5,TRBV29-1,NA
AWKWGGGAGEQF,TRBJ2-1,TRBV30,few
ASSLLGREGQY,TRBJ2-7,TRBV27,NA
AILGQEMGSTEAF,TRBJ1-1,TRBV7-9,NA